These 27 T cell receptor beta chains came from one sample sequenced in a study of control samples from healthy donors and cancer patients. Some clones are missing from TCRdb's copy, which holds only in-frame ones; the method was immunoSEQ multiplex PCR. The sample lists tens of thousands of clones; approximately 80% were seen once. Sequenced sample: PBMCs. The source is a man in his sixties with head and neck cancer.

On this clone: Other nucleotide sequences from this sample produce the same CDR3. The gene calls are TRBV5-6 and TRBJ2-3; no definite D call. The germline CDR1 and CDR2 sequences are SGHDT and YYEEEE. The CDR3 covers 13 residues. Trimming left V 2 bases short and J 0 bases short, with 4 bases between. The CDR3 nucleotides read TGTGCCAGCAGCTTCCAAAGCACAGATACGCAGTATTTT. Amino acid sequence: CASSFQSTDTQYF.

The chain has TRBV27 and TRBJ2-7; 7 bases line up with TRBD1. The V and J ends lost 0 bases and 3 bases, in that order; junction bases with no gene match: 5. Germline CDR1 is MNHEY and CDR2 is SMNVEV (reference sequence). This CDR3 comprises 15 residues. The chain's CDR3 is CASSLSTTGFYEQYF. For the CDR3, the DNA is TGTGCCAGCAGTTTATCCACGACAGGGTTCTACGAGCAGTACTTC.

This chain uses TRBV4-3 with TRBJ1-2; D is ambiguous. The CDR3 runs to 14 residues. Trimming stripped 4 bases from V and 5 bases from J, with 14 bases between. The germline gives CDR1 LGHNA, CDR2 YSLEER. CDR3 in amino acids: CASSPNAGGYGYTF. The CDR3 DNA sequence: TGCGCCAGCAGCCCGAATGCCGGAGGGTATGGCTACACCTTC.

This chain links TRBV28 with TRBJ1-5; TRBD1 agrees at 9 bases. The CDR3 is made up of 18 amino acids. The trim removed 2 bases at V and 9 bases at J, leaving 17 bases unmatched. The germline V gene encodes CDR1 MDHEN and CDR2 SYDVKM. This chain's CDR3 is CASSLVGMGGTGLSPQHF. DNA for the CDR3: TGTGCCAGCAGTTTAGTAGGAATGGGGGGGACAGGGCTTTCGCCCCAGCATTTT.

V and J are TRBV5-6 and TRBJ1-6; possibly TRBD1 for D (5 bases). Trimming removed 1 base at V and 7 bases at J, with 15 bases between. The CDR3 extends over 16 amino acids. Germline values: CDR1 SGHDT, CDR2 YYEEEE. The CDR3 loop reads CASSLRGSPGNSPLHF. The DNA for the CDR3 is TGTGCCAGCAGCTTGAGGGGATCCCCCGGCAATTCACCCCTCCACTTT.

The chain combines TRBV30 with TRBJ2-7; D not resolved. Germline CDR1 GTSNPN, CDR2 SVGIG (reference sequence). Trimming removed 0 bases at V and 0 bases at J, with 6 bases between. The CDR3 is 13 residues long. DNA for the CDR3: TGTGCCTGGAGTGTACAGCTCTCCTACGAGCAGTACTTC. It specifies CAWSVQLSYEQYF.

This rearrangement joins TRBV5-4 to TRBJ1-1, with 9 bases fitting TRBD1. CDR1 is SGHNT, CDR2 YYREEE, per germline (reference sequence). J gave up 12 bases and V 4 bases, and 16 bases lay outside the gene matches. This CDR3 has 15 residues. CDR3 DNA: TGTGCCAGCAGCCCAAAATCTAACAGGGGGCGTGAGTCTTTCTTT. Amino acids: CASSPKSNRGRESFF.

In this sample, this clone turned up a few times. V and J are TRBV28 and TRBJ2-5, with 8 nucleotides matching TRBD2. The junction had 16 bases not matched to a gene; V was cut back by 6 bases and J by 10 bases. The V gene's germline CDR1 is MDHEN and CDR2 SYDVKM. CDR3 length: 15 amino acids. CDR3 residues: CASSPTRALTSGQYF. The CDR3 nucleotides read TGTGCCAGCAGCCCAACCCGGGCCCTAACTAGCGGCCAGTACTTC.

V and J are TRBV3-1 (or the pseudogene TRBV3-2) and TRBJ1-5; D not certain. Trimming shortened V by 3 bases and J by 1 base, and 7 bases separated the two germline ends. Per the germline V gene, CDR1 is LGHDT and CDR2 is YNNKEL (reference sequence). CDR3 length equals 14 residues. As DNA, the CDR3 is TGTGCCAGCAGCCATATCTTCAGCAATCAGCCCCAGCATTTT. Its protein is CASSHIFSNQPQHF.

This clone was counted a few times. V and J are TRBV7-2 and TRBJ2-7, with unresolved D. Germline values: CDR1 SGHTA, CDR2 FQGNSA. Trimming took 6 bases from V and 3 from J, leaving 9 bases between them. There are 12 residues in the CDR3. CDR3 region: CASRRTVYEQYF. DNA for the CDR3: TGTGCCAGCAGGCGGACGGTCTACGAGCAGTACTTC.

V and J are TRBV4-1 and TRBJ2-7; 10 bases are shared with TRBD2. CDR1 is MGHRA and CDR2 is YSYEKL in the germline V gene. V trimming: 3 bases; J trimming: 3 bases; junction bases outside the gene matches: 5. This CDR3 contains 15 residues. The CDR3 is CASSQSLAGVYEQYF. The CDR3 DNA sequence: TGCGCCAGCAGCCAGAGCCTAGCGGGAGTCTACGAGCAGTACTTC.

The chain combines TRBV5-1 with TRBJ1-2, with unresolved D. Germline CDR1 is SGHRS and CDR2 is YFSETQ. There are 15 residues in the CDR3. The V end lost 1 base, the J end lost 5 bases, and 15 bases lay between the germline ends. The DNA of the CDR3 is TGCGCCAGCAGCTTGAAAGCAGACAAGCCGTATGGCTACACCTTC. It encodes CASSLKADKPYGYTF. The whole variable domain, filled in from reference TRBV5-1 and TRBJ1-2, reads KAGVTQTPRYLIKTRGQQVTLSCSPISGHRSVSWYQQTPGQGLQFLFEYFSETQRNKGNFPGRFSGRQFSNSRSEMNVSTLELGDSALYLCASSLKADKPYGYTFGSGTRLTVV.

The DNA of the CDR3 is TGTGCCAGCAGTACCGACCATACGCAGTATTTT. Translated, it gives CASSTDHTQYF. The chain recombines TRBV12-3 or TRBV12-4 with TRBJ2-3; D is uncertain. With 5 bases removed from V and 7 bases from J, the gap between germline ends came to 7 bases. There are 11 residues in the CDR3.

The chain carries TRBV29-1 and TRBJ2-7, with TRBD1 matching over 7 bases. Germline CDR1 is SQVTM and CDR2 is ANQGSEA. This CDR3 comprises 13 residues. The ends lost 3 bases at V and 0 bases at J; junction bases unmatched: 2. The CDR3 region is CSVETGYSYEQYF. The CDR3 DNA is TGCAGCGTTGAGACAGGGTACTCCTACGAGCAGTACTTC.

The V call is TRBV7-9, the J call TRBJ2-1, with 7 bases aligning to TRBD1. The CDR3 consists of 14 residues. The germline gives CDR1 SEHNR, CDR2 FQNEAQ (reference sequence). J lost 10 bases, V lost 10 bases, and 16 bases had no gene match. The CDR3 here is CATRRDRGLGEQFF. In DNA form, the CDR3 reads TGTGCCACCCGCCGGGACAGAGGACTTGGGGAGCAGTTCTTC. Variable domain in full (rest from reference TRBV7-9 and TRBJ2-1): DTGVSQNPRHKITKRGQNVTFRCDPISEHNRLYWYRQTLGQGPEFLTYFQNEAQLEKSRLLSDRFSAERPKGSFSTLEIQRTEQGDSAMYLCATRRDRGLGEQFFGPGTRLTVL.

The CDR3 region has the DNA TGCGCCAGCAGCTTGGCCGTGGGTGCCTACGAGCAGTACTTC. Protein product: CASSLAVGAYEQYF. This chain connects TRBV5-1 to TRBJ2-7; the D is unclear. The germline V and J ends were trimmed by 0 bases and 2 bases, with 9 bases remaining between them. Germline V gene data show CDR1 as SGHRS and CDR2 as YFSETQ. This CDR3 has 14 residues.

This chain uses TRBV7-9 with TRBJ1-5; the match to TRBD1 covers 8 bases. With V trimmed by 3 bases and J by 0 bases, 4 bases remained unmatched. The CDR3 covers 16 residues. The germline CDR1 and CDR2 sequences are SEHNR and FQNEAQ (reference sequence). The CDR3 loop reads CASSFGQGDSNQPQHF. DNA of the CDR3: TGTGCCAGCAGCTTCGGACAGGGAGATAGCAATCAGCCCCAGCATTTT.

The chain has TRBV18 and TRBJ1-1; D remains ambiguous. Per germline, CDR1 KGHSH and CDR2 LQKENI. The CDR3 contains 14 residues. Deletions cut 3 bases from V and 0 bases from J, with 8 bases between. CDR3 residues: CASSPATVNTEAFF. The CDR3 region has the DNA TGTGCCAGCTCACCGGCCACAGTGAACACTGAAGCTTTCTTT.

The genes are TRBV6-2 or TRBV6-3 and TRBJ1-6, with 12 bases aligning to TRBD1. The germline V gene encodes CDR1 MNHEY and CDR2 SVGEGT. Trimming removed 6 bases from V and 6 bases from J; junction bases left unmatched: 12. CDR3 length equals 18 residues. The CDR3 DNA sequence: TGTGCCAGCAGCCCCGGGACAGGGGGCGCGTCGACTAATTCACCCCTCCACTTT. Translated: CASSPGTGGASTNSPLHF.

The chain links TRBV9 to TRBJ2-3, with D hard to call. The CDR3 spans 15 residues. Trimming removed 0 bases at V and 1 base at J, with 9 bases between. Germline V CDR1 and CDR2: SGDLS, YYNGEE. The CDR3 protein is CASSVVGSGTDTQYF. CDR3 sequence (DNA): TGTGCCAGCAGCGTAGTTGGGTCCGGCACAGATACGCAGTATTTT.

This chain links TRBV5-1 with TRBJ2-7; D is uncertain. The V end was cut by 0 bases, the J end by 5 bases, with 9 bases between. Germline CDR1 SGHRS, CDR2 YFSETQ. The CDR3 spans 13 residues. CDR3 sequence reads: CASSLEQFHEQYF. CDR3 sequence (DNA): TGCGCCAGCAGCTTGGAGCAGTTCCACGAGCAGTACTTC.

The chain combines TRBV3-1 (or the pseudogene TRBV3-2) with TRBJ1-6; unclear D gene. Germline-derived CDR1 and CDR2 are LGHDT and YNNKEL (reference sequence). V lost 0 bases to trimming and J lost 2 bases, with 8 bases between them. CDR3 length: 16 amino acids. As DNA, the CDR3 is TGTGCCAGCAGCCAAGAGGCGGCAGCCTATAATTCACCCCTCCACTTT. Translation: CASSQEAAAYNSPLHF.

The V gene is TRBV6-5, the J gene TRBJ2-1; no clear D. Germline V gives CDR1 MNHEY, CDR2 SVGAGI. Trimming took 6 bases from V and 6 from J, leaving 15 bases between them. The CDR3 is made up of 14 amino acids. The CDR3 nucleotides read TGTGCCAGCAGCGCGTCGGGCTACCTCAATGAGCAGTTCTTC. It specifies CASSASGYLNEQFF.

J is TRBJ2-1 and V is TRBV11-2, with D perhaps TRBD1 (6 bases). This CDR3 region has 14 residues. V was shortened by 4 bases and J by 4 bases, with 11 bases between the two germline ends. Germline V CDR1 and CDR2: SGHAT, FQNNGV. CDR3 sequence: CASSSSRGYNEQFF. The DNA of the CDR3 is TGTGCCAGCAGCTCCAGTAGGGGGTACAATGAGCAGTTCTTC.

The V call is TRBV9, the J call TRBJ1-1; possibly TRBD1 for D (6 bases). Trimming took off 3 bases at V and 10 bases at J, with 22 bases between the two ends. Germline assignment: CDR1 SGDLS and CDR2 YYNGEE. This CDR3 has 15 amino acids. CDR3 coding DNA: TGTGCCAGCAGCGGGGAGGGGGGCGCCCGTCGGGGAGCTTTCTTT. It translates to CASSGEGGARRGAFF.

This chain joins TRBV28 and TRBJ1-1, with a tentative D call TRBD1 (5 bases). V was shortened by 5 bases and J by 0 bases, with 13 bases between the two germline ends. The CDR3 covers 15 residues. Germline V gene data show CDR1 as MDHEN and CDR2 as SYDVKM. The CDR3 coding sequence is TGTGCCAGCAGTAAAAAGACAGCCATGAACACTGAAGCTTTCTTT. This gives the protein CASSKKTAMNTEAFF.

V usage is TRBV6-2 or TRBV6-3 and J usage is TRBJ2-7; D gene unclear. CDR1 is MNHEY and CDR2 is SVGEGT in the germline V gene. Trimming stripped 6 bases from V and 3 bases from J, with 12 bases between. The CDR3 contains 13 residues. The CDR3 DNA sequence: TGTGCCAGCAGCCCCGGGTTCAACTACGAGCAGTACTTC. It is translated as CASSPGFNYEQYF.